This entry lists 31 T cell receptor beta chains sequenced from one sample in a study of blood T cell repertoires in COVID-19. The repertoire was sequenced with immunoSEQ multiplex PCR; TCRdb's copy has only in-frame clones and lacks some. The sample lists around 220,000 clones, roughly three quarters seen once, with approximately 4% in the top ten. Material for sequencing was peripheral blood. These TCRs come from a woman aged 40 to 50 with active or convalescent COVID-19.

This clone was seen a single time. The chain joins TRBV3-1 (or the pseudogene TRBV3-2) to TRBJ1-1; D uncertain. The length of the CDR3 is 15 residues. Germline V gene sequence: CDR1 LGHDT, CDR2 YNNKEL (reference sequence). V dropped 0 bases and J dropped 0 bases, with 8 bases sitting between them. CDR3 bases: TGTGCCAGCAGCCAAGAAACGGGGATGAACACTGAAGCTTTCTTT. Translating it yields CASSQETGMNTEAFF.

The CDR3: CASSLSGTGGLQPQHF. Written as DNA, the CDR3 is TGTGCCAGTAGTCTCTCCGGGACAGGGGGCTTACAGCCCCAGCATTTT. The chain joins TRBV19 to TRBJ1-5, with 12 bases lining up with TRBD1. Germline V gives CDR1 LNHDA, CDR2 SQIVND (reference sequence). This CDR3 comprises 16 residues. J was trimmed by 7 bases and V by 5 bases; bases with no gene match: 9.

CDR3 loop: CASSFEGSDVYGYTF. The CDR3 nucleotides are TGTGCCAGCAGCTTCGAGGGTTCGGATGTCTATGGCTACACCTTC. The gene calls are TRBV11-2 and TRBJ1-2; D ambiguous. V lost 3 bases to trimming and J lost 4 bases, with 15 bases between them. The CDR3 is 15 residues long. CDR1 and CDR2 (germline): SGHAT, FQNNGV.

This chain connects TRBV7-9 to TRBJ1-6; a weak D match, TRBD1 (5 bases). V gave up 5 bases and J gave up 7 bases, with 12 bases separating them. The CDR3 sequence is 14 residues long. Germline CDR1 and CDR2: SEHNR and FQNEAQ (reference sequence). The CDR3 loop is CASSPPDRNSPLHF. DNA of the CDR3: TGTGCCAGCAGCCCGCCCGACAGAAATTCACCCCTCCACTTT.

This sequence joins TRBV5-4 and TRBJ2-5; 9 bases align to TRBD1. V gave up 3 bases and J gave up 5 bases; unmatched junction bases: 5. The CDR3 is 14 amino acids. Germline V gene data show CDR1 as SGHNT and CDR2 as YYREEE (reference sequence). The CDR3 reads CASSSGQGGETQYF. The CDR3, as DNA: TGTGCCAGCAGCTCGGGACAGGGTGGGGAGACCCAGTACTTC.

The rearrangement uses TRBV15 and TRBJ1-6; the match to TRBD1 covers 7 bases. The junction had 3 bases not matched to a gene; V was cut back by 1 base and J by 9 bases. The germline V gene encodes CDR1 LNHNV and CDR2 YYDKDF (reference sequence). This CDR3 comprises 14 residues. CDR3 DNA sequence: TGTGCCACCAGCAGAGGTGACAGGGCTTCACCCCTCCACTTT. It translates to CATSRGDRASPLHF.

The V call is TRBV18, the J call TRBJ1-2; D is undetermined. CDR1 and CDR2 (germline): KGHSH, LQKENI. V lost 0 bases to trimming and J lost 1 base, with 15 bases between them. This CDR3 is 17 amino acids long. The CDR3 DNA follows: TGTGCCAGCTCACCACCTCTCCCGGGGAGGAATAACTATGGCTACACCTTC. Translated: CASSPPLPGRNNYGYTF.

The V gene is TRBV5-1, the J gene TRBJ1-4; TRBD1 might be the D (6 bases). In germline, CDR1 is SGHRS, CDR2 YFSETQ. The CDR3 consists of 15 residues. Trimming stripped 0 bases from V and 7 bases from J, with 13 bases between. CDR3 sequence: CASSLEGQSSEKLFF. CDR3 DNA: TGCGCCAGCAGCTTGGAAGGACAGTCTTCTGAAAAACTGTTTTTT.

This clone occurred many times. The chain links TRBV2 to TRBJ2-2, with D possibly being TRBD1 (5 bases). The CDR3 has 14 amino acids. Trimming removed 7 bases from V and 2 bases from J, with 11 bases in between. Germline V gene lookup returns CDR1 SNHLY and CDR2 FYNNEI. The CDR3 DNA follows: TGTGCCAGCAAGGGGAAAGCCAACACCGGGGAGCTGTTTTTT. This encodes CASKGKANTGELFF.

The chain links TRBV4-1 to TRBJ1-2; 8 nucleotides agree with TRBD1. Germline trimming cut 1 base from V and 6 bases from J; bases unmatched to any gene: 10. This CDR3 spans 16 amino acids. The germline V gene encodes CDR1 MGHRA and CDR2 YSYEKL. The CDR3 region has the DNA TGCGCCAGCAGCCAAGCATTCCAGGGGGCTGGGGATGGCTACACCTTC. This encodes CASSQAFQGAGDGYTF.

There are a few counts of this clone. The chain joins TRBV9 to TRBJ1-1; 10 bases map to TRBD1. V dropped 6 bases and J dropped 1; count of bases not matched to a gene: 6. CDR1 SGDLS and CDR2 YYNGEE come from the germline V gene. The CDR3 is 15 amino acids. CDR3 in DNA: TGTGCCAGCAACCGACAGGGGGCGAAGAACACTGAAGCTTTCTTT. Translating gives CASNRQGAKNTEAFF.

This rearrangement joins TRBV27 to TRBJ1-2; weak D call: TRBD1 (5 bases). V was clipped by 4 bases and J by 4 bases, with 10 bases between them. The CDR3 is 13 residues long. In germline, CDR1 is MNHEY, CDR2 SMNVEV (reference sequence). The CDR3 loop reads CASSSGRAYGYTF. Written as DNA, the CDR3 is TGTGCCAGCAGTTCTGGCAGGGCCTATGGCTACACCTTC.

Of note for this clone: With a much larger clone just one base away, this may be a read error. This chain uses TRBV7-9 with TRBJ1-1; D gene ambiguous. The germline V gene encodes CDR1 SEHNR and CDR2 FQNEAQ (reference sequence). V shed 1 base and J shed 3 bases, with 6 bases lying between them. The CDR3 totals 13 residues. The CDR3 region is CASSLERDTEAFF. In nucleotides, the CDR3 is TGTGCCAGCAGCTTAGAGAGGGACACTGAAGCTTTCTTT.

This sequence joins TRBV30 and TRBJ2-2; tentative D call: TRBD1 (5 bases). The CDR3 sequence is 13 residues long. From germline, CDR1 is GTSNPN and CDR2 SVGIG (reference sequence). V shed 4 bases and J shed 7 bases, with 13 bases lying between them. The CDR3 DNA follows: TGTGCCTGGACAGTGGGGCGCGTCGGGGAGCTGTTTTTT. It yields the protein CAWTVGRVGELFF.

V is TRBV5-8 and J is TRBJ1-4, with D perhaps TRBD1 (6 bases). The length of the CDR3 is 18 residues. Trimming took off 0 bases at V and 0 bases at J, with 15 bases between the two ends. Germline CDR1 reads SGHTS; CDR2 reads YDEGEE. CDR3 in amino acids: CASSLVGTTSSTNEKLFF. CDR3 coding DNA: TGTGCCAGCAGCTTGGTGGGGACAACTTCTTCAACTAATGAAAAACTGTTTTTT.

This clone occurred a few times. This chain links TRBV12-3 or TRBV12-4 with TRBJ2-1; D might be TRBD1 (6 bases). CDR3 length: 12 amino acids. With 5 bases removed from V and 15 bases from J, the gap between germline ends came to 17 bases. CDR3 nucleotides: TGTGCCAGCAGTCCCTTGGGACACTCACGGTTCTTC. It yields the protein CASSPLGHSRFF.

The chain recombines TRBV25-1 with TRBJ1-4; 7 positions agree with TRBD1. V trimming: 5 bases; J trimming: 7 bases; junction bases outside the gene matches: 10. The CDR3 runs 15 residues. The germline CDR1 and CDR2 sequences are MGHDK and SYGVNS. The CDR3 loop is CASSYPTGVGEKLFF. CDR3 nucleotides: TGTGCCAGCAGTTACCCTACAGGGGTGGGTGAAAAACTGTTTTTT.

The rearrangement uses TRBV5-4 and TRBJ2-7; TRBD2 matches 9 bases. Germline-derived CDR1 and CDR2 are SGHNT and YYREEE (reference sequence). This CDR3 has 16 residues. The ends lost 4 bases at V and 0 bases at J; junction bases unmatched: 8. The CDR3 DNA follows: TGTGCCAGCAGCGGGGGGCTAGCGGGGATCTCCTACGAGCAGTACTTC. The encoded protein is CASSGGLAGISYEQYF.

The chain joins TRBV28 to TRBJ2-3, with unresolved D. The CDR3 totals 14 residues. V shed 0 bases and J shed 0 bases, with 4 bases lying between them. The germline gives CDR1 MDHEN, CDR2 SYDVKM. The chain's CDR3 is CASSLWESTDTQYF. The DNA for the CDR3 is TGTGCCAGCAGTTTATGGGAGAGCACAGATACGCAGTATTTT.

The chain uses TRBV5-4 and TRBJ1-1; 9 positions agree with TRBD1. Germline CDR1 SGHNT, CDR2 YYREEE (reference sequence). J lost 8 bases, V lost 0 bases, and 11 bases had no gene match. This CDR3 comprises 16 residues. The CDR3 sequence: CASSLEIDRGEPEAFF. In DNA form, the CDR3 reads TGTGCCAGCAGCTTGGAAATTGACAGGGGGGAACCCGAAGCTTTCTTT.

The chain links TRBV19 to TRBJ2-3; a possible D gene is TRBD2 (6 bases). Trimming took 5 bases from V and 0 from J, leaving 12 bases between them. The length of the CDR3 is 15 residues. In germline, CDR1 is LNHDA, CDR2 SQIVND (reference sequence). CDR3 sequence: CASSAGTLSTDTQYF. The CDR3 nucleotides are TGTGCCAGTAGTGCCGGGACTCTTAGCACAGATACGCAGTATTTT.

The chain links TRBV4-1 to TRBJ2-1; no clear D gene. This CDR3 spans 16 amino acids. V lost 1 base to trimming and J lost 0 bases, with 10 bases between them. The germline V gene has CDR1 MGHRA and CDR2 YSYEKL. CDR3 bases: TGCGCCAGCAGCCAAGTCGCCTCGAGCTCCTACAATGAGCAGTTCTTC. The encoded protein is CASSQVASSSYNEQFF.

This sequence joins TRBV5-1 and TRBJ1-6; TRBD1 is a possible D gene (5 bases). This CDR3 spans 14 amino acids. V lost 3 bases and J lost 8, with 12 bases in between. The V gene's germline CDR1 is SGHRS and CDR2 YFSETQ. This chain's CDR3 is CASSSGRVDSPLHF. The CDR3 region has the DNA TGCGCCAGCAGCTCGGGCAGGGTTGATTCACCCCTCCACTTT.

This chain links TRBV2 with TRBJ2-7, with D tentatively TRBD2 (6 bases). The V and J ends lost 7 bases and 9 bases respectively, with 19 bases between them. CDR3 size: 13 residues. The germline gives CDR1 SNHLY, CDR2 FYNNEI. The DNA of the CDR3 is TGTGCCAGCAATGTTGGAGGGTTAATGGGGCAGTACTTC. Its translation: CASNVGGLMGQYF. The full variable domain, in which reference TRBV2 and TRBJ2-7 provide the parts outside the CDR3, is EPEVTQTPSHQVTQMGQEVILRCVPISNHLYFYWYRQILGQKVEFLVSFYNNEISEKSEIFDDQFSVERPDGSNFTLKIRSTKLEDSAMYFCASNVGGLMGQYFGPGTRLTVT.

V and J are TRBV30 and TRBJ1-2, with TRBD1 matching 8 bases. Germline assignment: CDR1 GTSNPN and CDR2 SVGIG (reference sequence). This CDR3 spans 14 amino acids. V was clipped by 3 bases and J by 5 bases; unmatched bases: 8. This CDR3 is CAWRPTGGTYGYTF. The CDR3 DNA sequence: TGTGCCTGGAGGCCAACAGGGGGTACTTATGGCTACACCTTC.

The chain employs TRBV19 and TRBJ1-3, with 7 bases lining up with TRBD1. The V and J ends lost 5 bases and 3 bases, in that order; junction bases with no gene match: 7. CDR1 and CDR2 from the germline V gene are LNHDA and SQIVND (reference sequence). This CDR3 is 15 amino acids long. The CDR3 coding sequence is TGTGCCAGTAGTGTTTACGACAGGGATGGAAACACCATATATTTT. It codes for CASSVYDRDGNTIYF.

This sequence joins TRBV28 and TRBJ1-5; D is ambiguous. The V end was cut by 1 base, the J end by 3 bases, with 10 bases between. The CDR3 length is 15 residues. The germline V gene has CDR1 MDHEN and CDR2 SYDVKM. The chain's CDR3 is CASSLYRGPNQPQHF. The CDR3, as DNA: TGTGCCAGCAGTTTATATCGCGGTCCCAATCAGCCCCAGCATTTT. The full variable domain, rest sourced from reference TRBV28 and TRBJ1-5, is DVKVTQSSRYLVKRTGEKVFLECVQDMDHENMFWYRQDPGLGLRLIYFSYDVKMKEKGDIPEGYSVSREKKERFSLILESASTNQTSMYLCASSLYRGPNQPQHFGDGTRLSIL.

The rearrangement uses TRBV19 and TRBJ1-2; D possibly corresponds to TRBD1 (5 bases). Per the germline V gene, CDR1 is LNHDA and CDR2 is SQIVND (reference sequence). The V and J ends lost 7 bases and 8 bases respectively, with 17 bases between them. The CDR3 is made up of 13 amino acids. The CDR3: CASTPARTKGYTF. Written as DNA, the CDR3 is TGTGCCAGTACCCCAGCCAGGACAAAGGGCTACACCTTC.

The gene calls are TRBV10-3 and TRBJ2-3, with D maybe TRBD2 (5 bases). This CDR3 is 15 amino acids long. Germline assignment: CDR1 ENHRY and CDR2 SYGVKD. Trimming stripped 10 bases from V and 0 bases from J, with 17 bases between. The CDR3 sequence: CATQSGGYSTDTQYF. The CDR3 bases are TGTGCCACCCAATCGGGCGGGTATAGCACAGATACGCAGTATTTT.

Points on this clone: Other DNA sequences of this sample code for an identical CDR3. The chain has TRBV27 and TRBJ1-5, with 9 bases fitting TRBD1. V lost 0 bases and J lost 2; bases outside the gene matches: 5. This CDR3 contains 17 residues. Germline assignment: CDR1 MNHEY and CDR2 SMNVEV (reference sequence). As DNA, the CDR3 is TGTGCCAGCAGTTTATCGGGACAGGGAGGACGCAATCAGCCCCAGCATTTT. Residues: CASSLSGQGGRNQPQHF.

This clone was seen a few times. The chain couples TRBV6-5 to TRBJ1-3; TRBD1 aligns across 7 bases. V trimming: 4 bases; J trimming: 1 base; junction bases outside the gene matches: 4. From germline, CDR1 is MNHEY and CDR2 SVGAGI. CDR3 size: 15 residues. The CDR3, as DNA: TGTGCCAGCAGTTTAGACAGGGTATCTGGAAACACCATATATTTT. This codes for CASSLDRVSGNTIYF.